These T cell receptor beta chains were read from a single sample in a study of T cell repertoires in cytomegalovirus infection. TCRdb independently ran MiXCR on the reads; one entry per CDR3 protein. The table has 250,000 to 300,000 distinct CDR3 sequences, approximately 13% seen once. The sequencing sample was made of PBMCs. These receptors came from a human donor in good health (CMV status not recorded). Some clones in this sample may be carry-over from other donors' samples. Both conserved end residues are part of each CDR3. The listing skips clone size in some rows; elsewhere it reads once, few, many or a size class.

CASSPESAYLLAKNIQYF TRBJ2-4 many TRBV4-1
CASSQAYRANTEAFF TRBJ1-1 few TRBV4-2
CASQAGTYNEQFF TRBJ2-1 many TRBV5-4
CASSAKQDQPQHF TRBJ1-5 . TRBV18
CASSDGTGGNYGYTF TRBJ1-2 . TRBV5-1
CASTIWEGNEKLFF TRBJ1-4 . TRBV6-5
CASSFLGGQGNTEAFF TRBJ1-1 few TRBV5-1
CSVAGGPHEQYF TRBJ2-7 . TRBV29-1
CAISSGPPRETQYF TRBJ2-5 . TRBV10-3
CASSQDLTSGGANTGELFF TRBJ2-2 many TRBV4-2
CASRSLTGRETQYF TRBJ2-5 few TRBV2
CASSFNQGIGYTF TRBJ1-2 few TRBV7-9
CASSYPRVGLRDEKLFF TRBJ1-4 many TRBV6-6
CASSDSLNNQPQHF TRBJ1-5 few TRBV25-1
CASSRDRGRETQYF TRBJ2-5 many TRBV7-2
CASSYTGAGNTEAFF TRBJ1-1 many TRBV7-3
CASRARGTNEKLFF TRBJ1-4 few TRBV3-1
CSARQKYEQFF TRBJ2-1 . TRBV29-1
CASSRWGFGTQYF TRBJ2-5 many TRBV7-3
CASTLVYTGELFF TRBJ2-2 . TRBV7-8
CASSLVHGLGRRDTQYF TRBJ2-3 many TRBV7-2
CASSVMGNQPQHF TRBJ1-5 few TRBV7-9
CASSRAGQGVETQYF TRBJ2-5 many TRBV7-6
CATSSPILAGGQFF TRBJ2-1 . TRBV15
CASSFLTGGISYEQYF TRBJ2-7 few TRBV12-3/TRBV12-4
CSASDVLRGTSYEQYF TRBJ2-7 few TRBV20-1
CATADQGEEKLFF TRBJ1-4 many TRBV12-3/TRBV12-4
CASSSTGEVPYF TRBJ2-7 many TRBV28
CASSPGTHREQFF TRBJ2-1 few TRBV28
CASSLQTGGDQPQHF TRBJ1-5 . TRBV4-2
CASSWDGQGRNIQYF TRBJ2-4 many TRBV5-1
CASSFGGGGTNIQYF TRBJ2-4 few TRBV28
CASSFSGRAAYNEQFF TRBJ2-1 . TRBV7-9
CASRGGGNNSPLHF TRBJ1-6 few TRBV6-6
CATSLPGLRTDTQYF TRBJ2-3 . TRBV15
CASSNRDRGRLGTEAFF TRBJ1-1 many TRBV19
CASSFQGETQYF TRBJ2-5 . TRBV7-9
CASSLFQAPTNEKLFF TRBJ1-4 few TRBV28
CSASAGQSNTGELFF TRBJ2-2 few TRBV20-1
CASSEYRTADTQYF TRBJ2-3 . TRBV2
CSARGDSHEQYF TRBJ2-7 many TRBV20-1
CASSYGQGGQPQHF TRBJ1-5 . TRBV7-9
CSARDPRDEGDTQYF TRBJ2-3 many TRBV20-1
CSVVRLAVLSYNEQFF TRBJ2-1 many TRBV29-1
CASSLVVEGETQYF TRBJ2-5 many TRBV5-1
CASSLGGPLHF TRBJ1-6 many TRBV5-4
CASSFGRGTTEAFF TRBJ1-1 many TRBV7-9
CASTDRGANQPQHF TRBJ1-5 . TRBV28
CSVLGTGKISSYEQYF TRBJ2-7 . TRBV29-1
CASSQDLNTGELFF TRBJ2-2 . TRBV14
CASSSRRGGQADTQYF TRBJ2-3 many TRBV12-3/TRBV12-4
CASSTETGNTYEQYF TRBJ2-7 . TRBV6-8
CASSPRTSPEQYF TRBJ2-7 many TRBV7-8
CASRLSRQSNQPQHF TRBJ1-5 few TRBV28
CSGQAREAFF TRBJ1-1 . TRBV29-1
CASSLIANQPQHF TRBJ1-5 many TRBV7-9
CASSPGHLDQPQHF TRBJ1-5 many TRBV18
CASSVALTSYDSEQYF TRBJ2-7 few TRBV9